The 28 T cell receptor beta chains below were found in one sample sequenced in a study of T cell responses to AZD1222 COVID-19 vaccine. Repertoires were generated with immunoSEQ multiplex PCR, while TCRdb's copy carries only in-frame clones and drops some. The sample lists roughly 150,000 clones, around nine tenths occurring once. The specimen was peripheral blood, collected on day 0 of AZD1222 vaccination. Every receptor here comes from an adult in good health.

This clone was picked up many times. J is TRBJ2-4 and V is TRBV27, with D hard to call. The germline CDR1 and CDR2 sequences are MNHEY and SMNVEV (reference sequence). Deletions cut 8 bases from V and 1 base from J, with 6 bases between. This CDR3 contains 12 residues. The CDR3 coding sequence is TGTGCCAGCGGTTGGGCCAAAAACATTCAGTACTTC. This sequence encodes CASGWAKNIQYF.

The V call is TRBV18, the J call TRBJ2-1, with D tentatively TRBD2 (5 bases). There are 16 residues in the CDR3. The V and J ends lost 1 base and 0 bases respectively, with 10 bases between them. The germline V gene encodes CDR1 KGHSH and CDR2 LQKENI. For the CDR3, the DNA is TGTGCCAGCTCACCACGGTTAGGGAGCTCCTACAATGAGCAGTTCTTC. It specifies CASSPRLGSSYNEQFF.

The chain uses TRBV14 and TRBJ2-1; D call uncertain. V lost 1 base to trimming and J lost 5 bases, with 6 bases between them. Germline CDR1 SGHDN, CDR2 FVKESK. CDR3 length: 13 amino acids. The CDR3 DNA reads TGTGCCAGCAGCCAAGGGTGGAACAATGAGCAGTTCTTC. Its translation: CASSQGWNNEQFF.

The chain is built from TRBV28 and TRBJ2-5, with a weak D call TRBD2 (6 bases). CDR1 and CDR2 from the germline V gene are MDHEN and SYDVKM. The V gene lost 8 bases and the J gene lost 5 bases, with 15 bases spanning the gap. CDR3 length: 13 residues. In DNA, the CDR3 is TGTGCCAGCGCCTGGCGGGACTTGGAGACCCAGTACTTC. This sequence encodes CASAWRDLETQYF.

The chain recombines TRBV7-6 with TRBJ2-7, with D possibly matching TRBD1 (5 bases). Deletions cut 0 bases from V and 3 bases from J, with 12 bases between. Germline CDR1 SGHVS, CDR2 FNYEAQ. This CDR3 has 15 residues. The CDR3 region has the DNA TGTGCCAGCAGCTTAGCCCCACAGGCTAACTACGAGCAGTACTTC. It encodes CASSLAPQANYEQYF.

CDR3 nucleotides: TGTGCCAGCAGCCAAGTGAGGAACACAGATACGCAGTATTTT. Its translation is CASSQVRNTDTQYF. The rearrangement links TRBV14 to TRBJ2-3; D is uncertain. Germline CDR1 is SGHDN and CDR2 is FVKESK. Trimming left V 1 base short and J 2 bases short, with 7 bases between. This CDR3 is built from 14 residues. The complete variable domain, with remaining parts taken from reference TRBV14 and TRBJ2-3, reads EAGVTQFPSHSVIEKGQTVTLRCDPISGHDNLYWYRRVMGKEIKFLLHFVKESKQDESGMPNNRFLAERTGGTYSTLKVQPAELEDSGVYFCASSQVRNTDTQYFGPGTRLTVL.

The chain combines TRBV20-1 with TRBJ2-5; weak D call: TRBD2 (6 bases). Between the trimmed V and J ends, which lost 3 bases and 3 bases, there was a span of 8 bases. Germline V CDR1 and CDR2: DFQATT, SNEGSKA (reference sequence). The CDR3 contains 12 residues. CDR3 bases: TGCAGTGCTAGTGGAGGGGAAGAGACCCAGTACTTC. Translation gives CSASGGEETQYF.

V and J are TRBV27 and TRBJ1-1, with unresolved D. The CDR3 loop spans 16 amino acids. V was pared by 4 bases and J by 0 bases, with 15 bases between. The V gene's germline CDR1 is MNHEY and CDR2 SMNVEV (reference sequence). CDR3 nucleotides: TGTGCCAGCAGTTCCCAAAGGTATGTTATGAACACTGAAGCTTTCTTT. Amino acids: CASSSQRYVMNTEAFF.

This clone has only one observation. V and J are TRBV19 and TRBJ2-1; tentatively, D is TRBD2 (6 bases). Germline CDR1 LNHDA, CDR2 SQIVND (reference sequence). Trimming took off 5 bases at V and 4 bases at J, with 12 bases between the two ends. This CDR3 contains 14 residues. The CDR3 region is CASSRIGTYNEQFF. CDR3 in DNA: TGTGCCAGTAGTCGGATCGGGACTTACAATGAGCAGTTCTTC.

This chain links TRBV5-1 with TRBJ2-5, with TRBD1 matching 7 bases. V shed 0 bases, J shed 4 bases, and the junction held 6 bases outside the gene matches. The germline V gene encodes CDR1 SGHRS and CDR2 YFSETQ. This CDR3 spans 15 amino acids. Here the CDR3 reads CASSLGTGGAETQYF. The CDR3 coding sequence is TGCGCCAGCAGCTTGGGGACAGGCGGCGCAGAGACCCAGTACTTC.

Turning to this clone: This specimen includes other DNA sequences encoding the same CDR3. J is TRBJ1-2 and V is TRBV11-2, with 8 positions matching TRBD1. CDR3 length: 13 amino acids. The V gene's germline CDR1 is SGHAT and CDR2 FQNNGV. The J segment lost 5 bases and the V segment lost 3 bases, leaving 2 bases of the junction unmatched. CDR3 residues: CASSFQGAYGYTF. CDR3 nucleotides: TGTGCCAGCAGCTTCCAGGGGGCGTATGGCTACACCTTC.

This chain uses TRBV28 with TRBJ1-5; no clear D. Trimming stripped 3 bases from V and 2 bases from J, with 14 bases between. The germline V gene encodes CDR1 MDHEN and CDR2 SYDVKM. The CDR3 contains 16 residues. The CDR3 nucleotides read TGTGCCAGCAGTTTGAAGTCCTGGGTGGGCAATCAGCCCCAGCATTTT. Its translation is CASSLKSWVGNQPQHF.

The chain combines TRBV9 with TRBJ2-1; 11 bases are a match to TRBD1. The J segment lost 3 bases and the V segment lost 4 bases, leaving 6 bases of the junction unmatched. In germline, CDR1 is SGDLS, CDR2 YYNGEE. The CDR3 has 16 residues. The CDR3 sequence is CASSSAGTGGYNEQFF. The DNA for the CDR3 is TGTGCCAGCAGCTCTGCCGGGACAGGGGGCTACAATGAGCAGTTCTTC.

This chain connects TRBV7-2 to TRBJ2-7; D may be TRBD1 (6 bases). The CDR3 loop spans 12 amino acids. V dropped 5 bases and J dropped 4 bases, with 9 bases sitting between them. Per germline, CDR1 SGHTA and CDR2 FQGNSA. In DNA, the CDR3 is TGTGCCAGCAGCCAGGGGTTTTACGAGCAGTACTTC. Translating gives CASSQGFYEQYF.

As concerns this clone: This sample also contains other DNA sequences that code for the same CDR3. The chain links TRBV20-1 to TRBJ2-1; D is unresolved. V was trimmed by 3 bases and J by 3 bases, leaving 3 bases between them. Germline loops: CDR1 DFQATT, CDR2 SNEGSKA (reference sequence). The CDR3 sequence is 11 residues long. The CDR3 spells CSASSYNEQFF. The CDR3 DNA reads as TGCAGTGCTAGTAGCTACAATGAGCAGTTCTTC.

The V gene is TRBV10-3, the J gene TRBJ2-7; 10 positions match TRBD1. Germline lookup yields CDR1 ENHRY and CDR2 SYGVKD. Trimming removed 6 bases from V and 6 bases from J; junction bases left unmatched: 8. The CDR3 length is 14 residues. CDR3 protein: CAISPPGQGPEQYF. Here the CDR3 DNA reads TGTGCCATCAGCCCCCCGGGACAGGGGCCCGAGCAGTACTTC.

The gene calls are TRBV6-2 or TRBV6-3 and TRBJ2-3; TRBD2 matches at 13 bases. Losses at the gene ends were 0 bases for V and 3 bases for J; bases not matched to a gene: 9. CDR1 is MNHEY and CDR2 is SVGEGT in the germline V gene. CDR3 length equals 19 residues. For the CDR3, the DNA is TGTGCCAGCAGTTACTCTGGACTAGCGGGAGTCGGGAGTACAGATACGCAGTATTTT. It codes for CASSYSGLAGVGSTDTQYF.

This chain joins TRBV12-3 or TRBV12-4 and TRBJ1-2, with D possibly being TRBD1 (5 bases). The length of the CDR3 is 13 residues. V was trimmed by 5 bases and J by 8 bases, leaving 15 bases between them. This chain's CDR3 is CASSVRDPGGYTF. The CDR3 DNA reads as TGTGCCAGCAGTGTCCGGGACCCGGGAGGCTACACCTTC.

The chain is built from TRBV7-8 and TRBJ1-4; D possibly corresponds to TRBD1 (5 bases). The CDR3 totals 12 residues. CDR1 and CDR2 from the germline V gene are SGHVS and FQNEAQ. Trimming removed 5 bases from V and 15 bases from J, with 16 bases in between. CDR3 nucleotide sequence: TGTGCCAGCAGCCTCGTGGGGACTATGGTGTTTTTT. Translated: CASSLVGTMVFF. Full variable domain (outside the CDR3, taken from reference TRBV7-8 and TRBJ1-4): GAGVSQSPRYKVAKRGQDVALRCDPISGHVSLFWYQQALGQGPEFLTYFQNEAQLDKSGLPSDRFFAERPEGSVSTLKIQRTQQEDSAVYLCASSLVGTMVFFGSGTQLSVL.

V and J are TRBV7-3 and TRBJ2-1, with 12 bases that match TRBD1. CDR1 and CDR2 from the germline V gene are SGHTA and FQGTGA. V lost 3 bases, J lost 7 bases, and 4 bases stayed unmatched. The CDR3 has 15 residues. This CDR3 reads CASSFGTGGTNEQFF. Here the CDR3 DNA reads TGTGCCAGCAGCTTTGGGACAGGGGGCACAAATGAGCAGTTCTTC.

V usage is TRBV9 and J usage is TRBJ2-1, with 14 bases lining up with TRBD2. The ends lost 3 bases at V and 6 bases at J; junction bases unmatched: 5. This CDR3 has 16 residues. CDR1 and CDR2 from the germline V gene are SGDLS and YYNGEE. CDR3 coding DNA: TGTGCCAGCAGCGCAACGACTAGCGGGAGGGCCAATGAGCAGTTCTTC. Translation: CASSATTSGRANEQFF.

The rearrangement links TRBV7-3 to TRBJ2-3; D possibly corresponds to TRBD2 (5 bases). Looked up from germline, CDR1 is SGHTA and CDR2 is FQGTGA. The CDR3 spans 14 residues. V shed 5 bases and J shed 6 bases, with 15 bases lying between them. CDR3: CASSLQAPGDTQYF. CDR3 nucleotide sequence: TGTGCCAGCAGCCTCCAGGCCCCGGGGGATACGCAGTATTTT.

The gene calls are TRBV7-2 and TRBJ2-2, with 8 bases that match TRBD2. The CDR3 is made up of 15 amino acids. The trim removed 3 bases at V and 6 bases at J, leaving 6 bases unmatched. Germline CDR1 and CDR2: SGHTA and FQGNSA. Written as DNA, the CDR3 is TGTGCCAGCAGCTTTTCGTCCGGGGGGGCCGGGGAGCTGTTTTTT. The encoded protein is CASSFSSGGAGELFF.

This clone was seen more than once but under ten times. J is TRBJ1-2 and V is TRBV5-1; D not certain. The ends were cut back, 3 bases at V and 0 bases at J, with 9 bases in the middle. CDR3 size: 14 residues. CDR1 and CDR2 (germline): SGHRS, YFSETQ. The CDR3 region has the DNA TGCGCCAGCAGCTCGACGACCACTAACTATGGCTACACCTTC. Its translation is CASSSTTTNYGYTF.

This clone was seen just once. The V call is TRBV15, the J call TRBJ1-2, with 7 positions matching TRBD1. V shed 0 bases, J shed 3 bases, and the junction held 10 bases outside the gene matches. CDR1 is LNHNV, CDR2 YYDKDF, per germline (reference sequence). There are 17 residues in the CDR3. The CDR3 region is CATSRELPTGFDYGYTF. CDR3 nucleotides: TGTGCCACCAGCAGAGAACTCCCGACAGGGTTCGACTATGGCTACACCTTC. The variable domain in full, completed from reference TRBV15 and TRBJ1-2, reads DAMVIQNPRYQVTQFGKPVTLSCSQTLNHNVMYWYQQKSSQAPKLLFHYYDKDFNNEADTPDNFQSRRPNTSFCFLDIRSPGLGDTAMYLCATSRELPTGFDYGYTFGSGTRLTVV.

This chain joins TRBV28 and TRBJ2-7, with a tentative D call TRBD2 (5 bases). The CDR3 has 17 residues. Germline CDR1 reads MDHEN; CDR2 reads SYDVKM. Trimming left V 5 bases short and J 0 bases short, with 20 bases between. The CDR3, as DNA: TGTGCCAGCAGTGACTACTCTTTGTGGGCCCTCTCCTACGAGCAGTACTTC. Residues: CASSDYSLWALSYEQYF.

This chain links TRBV7-9 with TRBJ2-3, with unresolved D. The V end lost 5 bases, the J end lost 4 bases, and 25 bases lay between the germline ends. The germline V gene encodes CDR1 SEHNR and CDR2 FQNEAQ (reference sequence). The CDR3 loop spans 18 amino acids. The DNA of the CDR3 is TGTGCCAGCAGCCCCCGACTTTCAGCCTTTGGGATCGCAGATACGCAGTATTTT. Protein sequence: CASSPRLSAFGIADTQYF.

V is TRBV3-1 (or the pseudogene TRBV3-2) and J is TRBJ1-6; 9 bases are a match to TRBD1. The CDR3 loop spans 15 amino acids. The germline CDR1 and CDR2 sequences are LGHDT and YNNKEL (reference sequence). The trim removed 1 base at V and 6 bases at J, leaving 1 base unmatched. The CDR3 bases are TGTGCCAGCAGCCAAGGGACAGGGGTTAATTCACCCCTCCACTTT. The encoded protein is CASSQGTGVNSPLHF.